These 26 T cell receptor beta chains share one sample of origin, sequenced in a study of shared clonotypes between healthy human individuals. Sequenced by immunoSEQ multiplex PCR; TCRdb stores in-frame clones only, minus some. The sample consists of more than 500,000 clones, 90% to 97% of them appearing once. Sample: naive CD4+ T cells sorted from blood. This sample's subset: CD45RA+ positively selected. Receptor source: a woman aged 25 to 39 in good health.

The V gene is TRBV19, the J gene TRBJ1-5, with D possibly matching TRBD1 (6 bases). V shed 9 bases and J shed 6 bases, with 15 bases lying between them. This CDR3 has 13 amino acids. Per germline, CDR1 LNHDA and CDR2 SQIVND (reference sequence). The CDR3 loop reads CASKGGGGQPQHF. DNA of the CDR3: TGTGCCAGCAAGGGGGGGGGCGGTCAGCCCCAGCATTTT.

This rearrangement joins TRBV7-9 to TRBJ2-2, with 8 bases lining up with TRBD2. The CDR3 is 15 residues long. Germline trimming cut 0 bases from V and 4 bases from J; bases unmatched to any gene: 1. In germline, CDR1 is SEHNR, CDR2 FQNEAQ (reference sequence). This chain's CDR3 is CASSLASGTTGELFF. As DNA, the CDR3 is TGTGCCAGCAGCTTAGCTAGCGGGACCACCGGGGAGCTGTTTTTT. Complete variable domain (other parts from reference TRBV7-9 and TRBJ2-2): DTGVSQNPRHKITKRGQNVTFRCDPISEHNRLYWYRQTLGQGPEFLTYFQNEAQLEKSRLLSDRFSAERPKGSFSTLEIQRTEQGDSAMYLCASSLASGTTGELFFGEGSRLTVL.

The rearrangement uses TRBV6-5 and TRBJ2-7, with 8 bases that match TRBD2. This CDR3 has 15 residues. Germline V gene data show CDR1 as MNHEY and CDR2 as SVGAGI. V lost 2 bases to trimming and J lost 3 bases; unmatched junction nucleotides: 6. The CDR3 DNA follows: TGTGCCAGCAGTTACAGGGCTAGCGGGTTCTACGAGCAGTACTTC. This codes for CASSYRASGFYEQYF.

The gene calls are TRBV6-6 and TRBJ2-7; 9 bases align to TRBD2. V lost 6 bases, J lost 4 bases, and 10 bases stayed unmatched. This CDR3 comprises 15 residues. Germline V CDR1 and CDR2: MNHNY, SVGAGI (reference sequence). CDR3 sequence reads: CASRQSGLAFYEQYF. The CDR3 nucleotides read TGTGCCAGCAGGCAGTCGGGACTAGCCTTTTACGAGCAGTACTTC.

The CDR3 protein is CASSLGRGSYNEQFF. The CDR3 nucleotides read TGTGCCAGCTCACTTGGACGAGGCTCCTACAATGAGCAGTTCTTC. V is TRBV18 and J is TRBJ2-1; D unclear. The CDR3 is made up of 15 amino acids. Trimming took off 4 bases at V and 0 bases at J, with 10 bases between the two ends. The V gene's germline CDR1 is KGHSH and CDR2 LQKENI. The entire variable domain, with the rest obtained from reference TRBV18 and TRBJ2-1, is as follows: NAGVMQNPRHLVRRRGQEARLRCSPMKGHSHVYWYRQLPEEGLKFMVYLQKENIIDESGMPKERFSAEFPKEGPSILRIQQVVRGDSAAYFCASSLGRGSYNEQFFGPGTRLTVL.

This CDR3 reads CAWSVLGSPRELFF. Written as DNA, the CDR3 is TGTGCCTGGAGTGTACTTGGTTCCCCCCGGGAGCTGTTTTTT. The rearrangement joins TRBV30 to TRBJ2-2; no clear D gene. V dropped 0 bases and J dropped 9 bases, with 14 bases sitting between them. CDR1 and CDR2 (germline): GTSNPN, SVGIG (reference sequence). The CDR3 is 14 amino acids.

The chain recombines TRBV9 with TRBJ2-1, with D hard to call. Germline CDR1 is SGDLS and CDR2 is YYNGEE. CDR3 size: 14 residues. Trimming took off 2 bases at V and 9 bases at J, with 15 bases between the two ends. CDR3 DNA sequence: TGTGCCAGCAGCGTGGACCTCGCCTCATTTGAGCAGTTCTTC. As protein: CASSVDLASFEQFF.

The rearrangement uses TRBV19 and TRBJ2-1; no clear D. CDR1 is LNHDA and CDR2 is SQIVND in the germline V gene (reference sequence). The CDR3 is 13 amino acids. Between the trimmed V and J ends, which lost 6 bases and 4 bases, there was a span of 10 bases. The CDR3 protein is CASSPPDYNEQFF. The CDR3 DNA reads TGTGCCAGTAGCCCCCCAGATTACAATGAGCAGTTCTTC. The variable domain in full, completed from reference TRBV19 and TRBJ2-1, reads DGGITQSPKYLFRKEGQNVTLSCEQNLNHDAMYWYRQDPGQGLRLIYYSQIVNDFQKGDIAEGYSVSREKKESFPLTVTSAQKNPTAFYLCASSPPDYNEQFFGPGTRLTVL.

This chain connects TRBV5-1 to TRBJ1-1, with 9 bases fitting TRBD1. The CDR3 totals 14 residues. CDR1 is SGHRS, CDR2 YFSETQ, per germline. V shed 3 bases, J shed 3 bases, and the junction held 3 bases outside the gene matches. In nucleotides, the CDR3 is TGCGCCAGCAGCTCCGGGACAGGGTACACTGAAGCTTTCTTT. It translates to CASSSGTGYTEAFF.

CDR3 coding DNA: TGTGCCAGCAGCGGGTCCGGGACTAGAGGGTGGGGTGAGCAGTTCTTC. It yields the protein CASSGSGTRGWGEQFF. This chain joins TRBV7-9 and TRBJ2-1; 8 bases match TRBD2. The V gene end was trimmed by 5 bases and the J gene end by 9 bases; junction bases not matched to a gene: 15. This CDR3 spans 16 amino acids. Germline V gene data show CDR1 as SEHNR and CDR2 as FQNEAQ (reference sequence). Based on the CDR3 plus reference TRBV7-9 and TRBJ2-1, the full variable domain is DTGVSQNPRHKITKRGQNVTFRCDPISEHNRLYWYRQTLGQGPEFLTYFQNEAQLEKSRLLSDRFSAERPKGSFSTLEIQRTEQGDSAMYLCASSGSGTRGWGEQFFGPGTRLTVL.

CDR3 DNA sequence: TGTGCCAGCGAAAGCGGGAGTCTTGTCGGGGAGCTGTTTTTT. This sequence encodes CASESGSLVGELFF. V gene TRBV7-8 combines with J gene TRBJ2-2; 8 nucleotides align to TRBD2. The CDR3 covers 14 residues. V lost 8 bases to trimming and J lost 7 bases; unmatched junction nucleotides: 9. Germline CDR1 and CDR2: SGHVS and FQNEAQ.

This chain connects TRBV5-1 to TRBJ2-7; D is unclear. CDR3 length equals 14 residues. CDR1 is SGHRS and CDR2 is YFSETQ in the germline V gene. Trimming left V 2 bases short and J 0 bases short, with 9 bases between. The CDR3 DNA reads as TGCGCCAGCAGCTTTGGCGCGAGCTCCTACGAGCAGTACTTC. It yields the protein CASSFGASSYEQYF.

The CDR3 DNA reads TGTGCCAGCAGCCTGACAGTTACCACCTACGAGCAGTACTTC. This encodes CASSLTVTTYEQYF. The chain uses TRBV6-1 and TRBJ2-7; possible D gene TRBD1, 5 bases. This CDR3 region has 14 residues. CDR1 MNHNS and CDR2 SASEGT come from the germline V gene. V was trimmed by 6 bases and J by 2 bases, leaving 14 bases between them.

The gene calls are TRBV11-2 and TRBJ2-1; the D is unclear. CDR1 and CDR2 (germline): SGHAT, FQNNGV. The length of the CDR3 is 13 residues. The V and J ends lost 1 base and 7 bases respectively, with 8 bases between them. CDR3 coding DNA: TGTGCCAGCAGCTTAGGGTTACCGAATGAGCAGTTCTTC. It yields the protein CASSLGLPNEQFF.

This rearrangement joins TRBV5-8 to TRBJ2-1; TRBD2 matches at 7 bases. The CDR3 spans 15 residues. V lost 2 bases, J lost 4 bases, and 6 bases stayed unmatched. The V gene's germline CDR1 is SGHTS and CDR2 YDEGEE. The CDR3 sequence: CASSFSSGKYNEQFF. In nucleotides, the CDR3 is TGTGCCAGCAGCTTCTCTAGCGGTAAATACAATGAGCAGTTCTTC.

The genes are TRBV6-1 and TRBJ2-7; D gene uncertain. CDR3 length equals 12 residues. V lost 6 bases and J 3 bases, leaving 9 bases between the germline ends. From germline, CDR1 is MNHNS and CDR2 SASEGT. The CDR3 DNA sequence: TGTGCCAGCAGACCGACTGGCTACGAGCAGTACTTC. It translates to CASRPTGYEQYF.

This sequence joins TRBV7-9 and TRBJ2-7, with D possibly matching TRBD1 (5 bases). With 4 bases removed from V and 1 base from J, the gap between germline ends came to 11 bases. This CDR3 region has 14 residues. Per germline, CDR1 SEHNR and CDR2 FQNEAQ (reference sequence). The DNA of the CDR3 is TGTGCCAGCAGCTCCTTCCCAGGGTCCTACGAGCAGTACTTC. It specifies CASSSFPGSYEQYF.

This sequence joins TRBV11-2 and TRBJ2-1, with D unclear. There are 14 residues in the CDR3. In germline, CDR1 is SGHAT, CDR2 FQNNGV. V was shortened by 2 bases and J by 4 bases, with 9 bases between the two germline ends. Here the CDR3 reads CASSLRRQYNEQFF. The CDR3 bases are TGTGCCAGCAGCTTAAGGAGACAATACAATGAGCAGTTCTTC.

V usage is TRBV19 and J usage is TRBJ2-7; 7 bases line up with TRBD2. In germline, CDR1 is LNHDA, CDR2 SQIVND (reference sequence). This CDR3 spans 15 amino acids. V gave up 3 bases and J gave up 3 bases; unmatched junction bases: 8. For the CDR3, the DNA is TGTGCCAGTAGTATCGGGGCTAGCGGAGTCTACGAGCAGTACTTC. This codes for CASSIGASGVYEQYF.

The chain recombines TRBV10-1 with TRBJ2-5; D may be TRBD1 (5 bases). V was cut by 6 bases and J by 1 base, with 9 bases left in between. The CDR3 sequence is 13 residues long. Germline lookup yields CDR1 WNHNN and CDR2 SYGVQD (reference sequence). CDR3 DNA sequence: TGCGCCAGCAGCCCAGGGTCCCAAGAGACCCAGTACTTC. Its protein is CASSPGSQETQYF.

The CDR3 loop is CASSSRDRGTEAFF. DNA of the CDR3: TGTGCCAGCAGCTCCCGGGACAGGGGGACTGAAGCTTTCTTT. This rearrangement joins TRBV5-4 to TRBJ1-1; 11 nucleotides align to TRBD1. The V and J ends lost 3 bases and 5 bases, in that order; junction bases with no gene match: 3. This CDR3 has 14 amino acids. Germline assignment: CDR1 SGHNT and CDR2 YYREEE (reference sequence).

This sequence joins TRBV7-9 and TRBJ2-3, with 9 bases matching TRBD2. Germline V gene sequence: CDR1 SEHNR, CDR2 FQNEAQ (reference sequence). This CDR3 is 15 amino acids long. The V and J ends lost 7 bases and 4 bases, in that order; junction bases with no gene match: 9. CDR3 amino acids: CASNPAGGGPDTQYF. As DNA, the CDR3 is TGTGCCAGCAACCCAGCGGGAGGTGGCCCAGATACGCAGTATTTT. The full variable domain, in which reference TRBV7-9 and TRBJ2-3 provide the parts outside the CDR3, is DTGVSQNPRHKITKRGQNVTFRCDPISEHNRLYWYRQTLGQGPEFLTYFQNEAQLEKSRLLSDRFSAERPKGSFSTLEIQRTEQGDSAMYLCASNPAGGGPDTQYFGPGTRLTVL.

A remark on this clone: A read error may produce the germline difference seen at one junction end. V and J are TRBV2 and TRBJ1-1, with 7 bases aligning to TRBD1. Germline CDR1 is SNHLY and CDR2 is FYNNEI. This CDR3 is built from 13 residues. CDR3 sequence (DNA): TGTGCCACCAGTCAGGGGGGGAACACTGAAGCTTTCTTT. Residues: CATSQGGNTEAFF.

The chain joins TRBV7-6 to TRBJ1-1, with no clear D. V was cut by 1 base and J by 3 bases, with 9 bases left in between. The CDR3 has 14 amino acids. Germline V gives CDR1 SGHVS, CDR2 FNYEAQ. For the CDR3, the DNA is TGTGCCAGCAGCTTAGTTGGGATCGACACTGAAGCTTTCTTT. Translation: CASSLVGIDTEAFF.

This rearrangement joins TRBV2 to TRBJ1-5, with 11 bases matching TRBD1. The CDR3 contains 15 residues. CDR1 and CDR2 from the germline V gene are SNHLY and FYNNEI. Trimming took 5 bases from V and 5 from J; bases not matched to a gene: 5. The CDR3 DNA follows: TGTGCCAGCAGTCGGACAGGGGGCCAATATCAGCCCCAGCATTTT. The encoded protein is CASSRTGGQYQPQHF.

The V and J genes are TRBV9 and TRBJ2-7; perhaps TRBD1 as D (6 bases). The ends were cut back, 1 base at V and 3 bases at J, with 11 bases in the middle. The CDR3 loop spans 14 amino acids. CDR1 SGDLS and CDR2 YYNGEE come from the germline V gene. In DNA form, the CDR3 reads TGTGCCAGCAGCGTATCAGGGGCAAACTACGAGCAGTACTTC. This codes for CASSVSGANYEQYF.